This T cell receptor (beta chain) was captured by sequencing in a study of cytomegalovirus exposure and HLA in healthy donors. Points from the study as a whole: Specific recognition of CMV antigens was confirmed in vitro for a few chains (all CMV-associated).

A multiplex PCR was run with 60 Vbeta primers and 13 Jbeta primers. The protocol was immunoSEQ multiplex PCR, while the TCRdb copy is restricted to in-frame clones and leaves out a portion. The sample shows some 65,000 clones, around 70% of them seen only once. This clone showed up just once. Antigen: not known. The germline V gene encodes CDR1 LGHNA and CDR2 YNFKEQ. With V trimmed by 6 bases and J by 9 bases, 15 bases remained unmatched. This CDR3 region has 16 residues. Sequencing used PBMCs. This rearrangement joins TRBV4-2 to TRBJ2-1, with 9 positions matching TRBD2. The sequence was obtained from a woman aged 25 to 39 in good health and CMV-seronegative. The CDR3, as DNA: TGTGCCAGCAGGCCAGGGTTATCAACTAGCGGGTTTGAGCAGTTCTTC. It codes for CASRPGLSTSGFEQFF.